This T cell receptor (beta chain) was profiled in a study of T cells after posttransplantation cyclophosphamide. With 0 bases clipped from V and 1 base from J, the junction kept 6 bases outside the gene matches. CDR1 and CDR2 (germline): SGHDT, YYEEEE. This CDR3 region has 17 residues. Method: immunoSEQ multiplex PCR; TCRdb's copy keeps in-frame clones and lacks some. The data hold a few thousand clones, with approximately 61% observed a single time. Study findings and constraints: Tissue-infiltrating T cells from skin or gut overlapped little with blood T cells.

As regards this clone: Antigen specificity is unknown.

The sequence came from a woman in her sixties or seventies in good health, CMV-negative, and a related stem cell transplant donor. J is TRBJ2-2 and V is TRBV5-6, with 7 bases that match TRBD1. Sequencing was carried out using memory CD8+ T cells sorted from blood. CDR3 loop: CASSLGETGMNTGELFF. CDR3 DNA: TGTGCCAGCAGCTTGGGAGAGACAGGGATGAACACCGGGGAGCTGTTTTTT.